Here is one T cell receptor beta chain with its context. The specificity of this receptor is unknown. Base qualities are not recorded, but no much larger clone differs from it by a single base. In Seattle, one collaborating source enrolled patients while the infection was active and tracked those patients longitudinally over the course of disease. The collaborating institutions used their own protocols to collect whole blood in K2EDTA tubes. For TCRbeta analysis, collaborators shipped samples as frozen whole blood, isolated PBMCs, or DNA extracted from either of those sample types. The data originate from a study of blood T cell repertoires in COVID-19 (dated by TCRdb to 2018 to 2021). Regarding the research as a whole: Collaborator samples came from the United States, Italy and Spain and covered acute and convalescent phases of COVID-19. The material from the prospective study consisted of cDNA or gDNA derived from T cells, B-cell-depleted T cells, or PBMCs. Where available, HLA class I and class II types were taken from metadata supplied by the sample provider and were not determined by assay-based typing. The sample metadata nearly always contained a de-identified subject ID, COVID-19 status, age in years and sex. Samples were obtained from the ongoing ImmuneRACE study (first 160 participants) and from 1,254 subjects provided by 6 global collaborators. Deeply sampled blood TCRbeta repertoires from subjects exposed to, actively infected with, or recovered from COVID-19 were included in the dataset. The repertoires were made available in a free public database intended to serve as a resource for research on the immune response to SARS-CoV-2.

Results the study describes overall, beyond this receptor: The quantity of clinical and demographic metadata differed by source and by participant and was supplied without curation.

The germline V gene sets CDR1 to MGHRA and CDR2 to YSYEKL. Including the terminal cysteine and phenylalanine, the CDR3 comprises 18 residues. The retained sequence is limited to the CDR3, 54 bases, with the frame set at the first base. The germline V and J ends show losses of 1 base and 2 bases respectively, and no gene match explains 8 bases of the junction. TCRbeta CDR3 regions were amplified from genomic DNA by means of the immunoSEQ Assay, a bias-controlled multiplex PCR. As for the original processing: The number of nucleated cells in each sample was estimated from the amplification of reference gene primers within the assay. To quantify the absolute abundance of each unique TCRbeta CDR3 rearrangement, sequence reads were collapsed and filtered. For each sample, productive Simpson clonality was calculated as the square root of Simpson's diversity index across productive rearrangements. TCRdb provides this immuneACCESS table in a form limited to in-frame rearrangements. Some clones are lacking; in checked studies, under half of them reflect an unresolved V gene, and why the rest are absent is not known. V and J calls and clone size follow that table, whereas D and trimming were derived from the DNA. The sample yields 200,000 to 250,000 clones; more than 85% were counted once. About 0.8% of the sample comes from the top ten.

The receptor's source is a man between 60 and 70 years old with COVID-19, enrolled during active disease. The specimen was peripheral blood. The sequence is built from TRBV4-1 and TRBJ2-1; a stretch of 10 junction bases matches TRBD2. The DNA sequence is TGCGCCAGCAGCCAAGCTCATGGAGCGGGGGGGACCTACAATGAGCAGTTCTTC. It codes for CASSQAHGAGGTYNEQFF.